This T cell receptor beta chain came from a study of CD4 and CD8 cells across lung adenocarcinoma regions (dated by TCRdb to the late 2010s). Describing the broader study: Intratumor heterogeneity of the T cell receptor repertoire was examined by comparing tumor centers with tumor margins.

Donors were patients with localized lung adenocarcinoma, a subtype of non-small cell lung cancer. These samples came from the margins of localized lung adenocarcinomas. CD8+ T cells from tumor tissue were profiled separately from CD4+ T cells for TCR repertoire analysis. The germline V gene specifies MNHNS as CDR1 and SASEGT as CDR2. Relative to germline, V is 4 bases shorter and J is 10 bases shorter, with 15 bases between their ends. The CDR3 holds 13 amino acids from the cysteine to the phenylalanine. Left in the record is the CDR3 DNA by itself, 39 bases read in frame from the first base. A note on this clonotype: Its specific antigen is unknown. No much larger clonotype is one base removed from it; base qualities were not supplied.

Libraries were made using PCR. This sample was sequenced with a HiSeq X Ten. TCRdb itself trimmed the public reads at Q25 with fastp, ran MiXCR and retained productive beta chains. Each CDR3 protein gets just one entry, which takes the most common genes and DNA from the rows behind it. The sample includes 3,200 or so distinct CDR3 sequences, with 65% observed a single time. 16% of the sample belongs to the ten largest clones. The sequence is built from TRBV6-1 and TRBJ2-3; the D gene cannot be resolved reliably. This receptor was identified in a female donor with lung adenocarcinoma. The CD4 and CD8 labels of this study may be unreliable. Sequencing input: CD8+ T cells from the margin of a lung tumor. The cell subset or site label, as the study defines it: tumor margin region. The CDR3 corresponds to CASSAVTLVAQYF. In nucleotide form, the sequence is TGTGCCAGCAGTGCTGTGACATTGGTTGCGCAGTATTTT.